A single T cell receptor (beta chain) is shown here with its context. The antigen is not known. This sample is part of a study of long-term antiretroviral therapy in people with HIV. Study outcomes and limitations: Dominant in the repertoire at all time points were clones expanded before ART.

Each participant with HIV received care in the United States. The assay, immunoSEQ v3.0, was run at survey level. Using immunoSEQ multiplex PCR, the repertoire was profiled, and TCRdb retains in-frame clones only, with some absent. Of fewer than 35,000 clones in the sample, more than 75% are singletons; the top ten hold roughly 15%. The source material was unsorted PBMCs, sampled 2.9 years after starting antiretroviral therapy. The clonotype comes from a man over 45 with HIV.

CDR3 nucleotide sequence: TGTGCCAGCAGCGTTGGCATCGGTGGCTACACCTTC. This translates into CASSVGIGGYTF. The chain has TRBV9 and TRBJ1-2; no firm D call. Germline lookup yields CDR1 SGDLS and CDR2 YYNGEE. The V and J ends lost 2 bases and 7 bases respectively, with 9 bases between them. The CDR3 covers 12 residues.